The 25 T cell receptor beta chains in this list originate from one sample, sequenced in a study of CD8+ T cells in alopecia areata (dated by TCRdb to about 2018). The time point tag for this specimen amounts to: 20 to 30 weeks on oral tofacitinib. The treatment or condition label on this specimen signifies: oral pan-JAK inhibitor, 5-10 mg twice daily. Library generation was performed with the immunoSEQ multiplex PCR assay. To provide template for TCR sequencing, every sample had RNA extracted and reverse transcribed into cDNA. TCRdb limited this immuneACCESS table to in-frame rearrangements with V and J called. A share of clones is missing; checked studies link under half to unresolved V genes, and the rest is unexplained. Across this sample there are 90,000 to 120,000 clones, with less than 90% seen only once. The biggest ten clones account for around a quarter of the sample. The specimen comprised CD8+ T cells sorted from blood, sampled at week 24, from a patient treated with tofacitinib. The origin of the receptors is a human donor with alopecia areata.

This clone turned up a few times. This rearrangement joins TRBV23-1 to TRBJ2-7, with 9 nucleotides matching TRBD1. TRBV23-1 has ORF status, its function being uncertain. Trimming took 0 bases from V and 4 from J; bases not matched to a gene: 22. CDR3 size: 21 residues. The CDR3, as DNA: TGCGCCAGCAGTCAATCTCCGCTGTTTAGCTACCGGGACAGGGTCTTTTACGAGCAGTACTTC. Its protein is CASSQSPLFSYRDRVFYEQYF.

The chain is built from TRBV5-1 and TRBJ2-1, with 9 bases lining up with TRBD2. This CDR3 comprises 16 residues. The germline V gene encodes CDR1 SGHRS and CDR2 YFSETQ. The V segment lost 0 bases and the J segment 5 bases; nucleotides outside the gene matches: 6. The CDR3 is CASSLVGGGANNEQFF. The CDR3 DNA is TGCGCCAGCAGCTTGGTCGGCGGGGGGGCGAACAATGAGCAGTTCTTC.

The chain recombines TRBV7-2 with TRBJ2-5, with 7 bases aligning to TRBD2. Germline CDR1 and CDR2: SGHTA and FQGNSA. The length of the CDR3 is 15 residues. V was clipped by 5 bases and J by 3 bases; unmatched bases: 9. CDR3 residues: CASSPISAGEETQYF. CDR3 sequence (DNA): TGTGCCAGCAGCCCCATCAGTGCGGGGGAAGAGACCCAGTACTTC.

The gene calls are TRBV7-9 and TRBJ2-2; D gene unclear. The V end was cut by 5 bases, the J end by 6 bases, with 16 bases between. The CDR3 contains 15 residues. Germline lookup yields CDR1 SEHNR and CDR2 FQNEAQ (reference sequence). Written as DNA, the CDR3 is TGTGCCAGCAGCCCCCCTCTCCCAGGACCCGGGGAGCTGTTTTTT. This sequence encodes CASSPPLPGPGELFF.

The rearrangement uses TRBV4-3 and TRBJ1-1; D perhaps matches TRBD1 (5 bases). Between the trimmed V and J ends, which lost 0 bases and 1 base, there was a span of 12 bases. CDR1 is LGHNA and CDR2 is YSLEER in the germline V gene. CDR3 length equals 16 residues. In DNA form, the CDR3 reads TGCGCCAGCAGCCAAGATAGGGGTGGAGGGAACACTGAAGCTTTCTTT. It encodes CASSQDRGGGNTEAFF.

The chain combines TRBV7-6 with TRBJ2-3; 9 nucleotides align to TRBD2. Germline V gene lookup returns CDR1 SGHVS and CDR2 FNYEAQ. CDR3 length: 15 amino acids. After removal of 1 base from V and 3 bases from J, the junction contained 2 bases not matched to a gene. The CDR3 bases are TGTGCCAGCAGCTTAGGCGGGGGGGCAACAGATACGCAGTATTTT. As protein: CASSLGGGATDTQYF.

V usage is TRBV10-3 and J usage is TRBJ2-5; D might be TRBD1 (5 bases). The CDR3 length is 15 residues. V lost 2 bases and J 5 bases, leaving 15 bases between the germline ends. Per the germline V gene, CDR1 is ENHRY and CDR2 is SYGVKD. CDR3 residues: CAISERPTDQETQYF. The CDR3 coding sequence is TGTGCCATCAGTGAGAGGCCGACAGATCAGGAGACCCAGTACTTC.

V is TRBV27 and J is TRBJ2-3; 10 nucleotides align to TRBD1. The CDR3 sequence is 16 residues long. The germline CDR1 and CDR2 sequences are MNHEY and SMNVEV (reference sequence). J was trimmed by 1 base and V by 6 bases; bases with no gene match: 7. In nucleotides, the CDR3 is TGTGCCAGCAGCCTCCCCGGGACAGGGGGCACAGATACGCAGTATTTT. It yields the protein CASSLPGTGGTDTQYF.

V gene TRBV5-1 combines with J gene TRBJ2-1, with unresolved D. This CDR3 has 13 amino acids. CDR1 and CDR2 (germline): SGHRS, YFSETQ. With 4 bases removed from V and 6 bases from J, the gap between germline ends came to 11 bases. DNA for the CDR3: TGCGCCAGCAGCCCCGAAGACCTCAATGAGCAGTTCTTC. Translated, it gives CASSPEDLNEQFF.

The V gene is TRBV27, the J gene TRBJ1-5; D is uncertain. This CDR3 spans 13 amino acids. Germline V gene data show CDR1 as MNHEY and CDR2 as SMNVEV (reference sequence). V lost 3 bases and J lost 1, with 4 bases in between. Here the CDR3 reads CASSFSSNQPQHF. Here the CDR3 DNA reads TGTGCCAGCAGTTTTTCCAGCAATCAGCCCCAGCATTTT.

This clone turned up a few times. The chain employs TRBV29-1 and TRBJ2-1; 7 bases line up with TRBD1. J was trimmed by 6 bases and V by 8 bases; bases with no gene match: 4. CDR3 length equals 11 residues. Germline-derived CDR1 and CDR2 are SQVTM and ANQGSEA. The CDR3 spells CSSYRGNEQFF. In DNA form, the CDR3 reads TGCAGCTCCTACAGGGGCAATGAGCAGTTCTTC.

The chain recombines TRBV15 with TRBJ1-3, with 7 bases identical to TRBD1. Germline loops: CDR1 LNHNV, CDR2 YYDKDF (reference sequence). Losses at the gene ends were 5 bases for V and 0 bases for J; bases not matched to a gene: 7. The CDR3 runs to 16 residues. The DNA of the CDR3 is TGTGCCACCAGCCGGACCCGGGACAGCTCTGGAAACACCATATATTTT. Its protein is CATSRTRDSSGNTIYF.

This rearrangement joins TRBV13 to TRBJ2-5, with 10 nucleotides matching TRBD2. This CDR3 spans 17 amino acids. CDR1 is PRHDT and CDR2 is FYEKMQ in the germline V gene (reference sequence). With 3 bases clipped from V and 2 bases from J, the junction kept 9 bases outside the gene matches. Here the CDR3 DNA reads TGTGCCAGCAGCTTCAGAGCGGGGGGGCCGTTACAAGAGACCCAGTACTTC. As protein: CASSFRAGGPLQETQYF. Full variable domain (missing parts from reference TRBV13 and TRBJ2-5): AAGVIQSPRHLIKEKRETATLKCYPIPRHDTVYWYQQGPGQDPQFLISFYEKMQSDKGSIPDRFSAQQFSDYHSELNMSSLELGDSALYFCASSFRAGGPLQETQYFGPGTRLLVL.

The chain employs TRBV29-1 and TRBJ2-1, with a weak D call TRBD1 (6 bases). The CDR3 runs to 17 residues. The V end lost 0 bases, the J end lost 0 bases, and 15 bases lay between the germline ends. Per germline, CDR1 SQVTM and CDR2 ANQGSEA. In nucleotides, the CDR3 is TGCAGCGTTGAAGATAATGGACAGACCAGCTCCTACAATGAGCAGTTCTTC. This codes for CSVEDNGQTSSYNEQFF.

The V call is TRBV27, the J call TRBJ2-7; the D call may be TRBD1 or TRBD2 (5 bases each). The CDR3 runs 15 residues. Germline CDR1 is MNHEY and CDR2 is SMNVEV (reference sequence). Between the trimmed V and J ends, which lost 3 bases and 2 bases, there was a span of 14 bases. CDR3 protein: CASSLRGAGAYEQYF. The DNA for the CDR3 is TGTGCCAGCAGTTTGAGAGGGGCAGGCGCCTACGAGCAGTACTTC.

The chain combines TRBV2 with TRBJ2-3; the match to TRBD2 covers 8 bases. Trimming took 3 bases from V and 1 from J; bases not matched to a gene: 3. Germline V lookup: CDR1 SNHLY, CDR2 FYNNEI. The CDR3 is 15 residues long. This CDR3 is CASSDWRGGTDTQYF. As DNA, the CDR3 is TGTGCCAGCAGTGATTGGCGGGGGGGCACAGATACGCAGTATTTT. Filled out from reference TRBV2 and TRBJ2-3, the complete variable domain reads EPEVTQTPSHQVTQMGQEVILRCVPISNHLYFYWYRQILGQKVEFLVSFYNNEISEKSEIFDDQFSVERPDGSNFTLKIRSTKLEDSAMYFCASSDWRGGTDTQYFGPGTRLTVL.

In this sample, this clone turned up once. The chain links TRBV19 to TRBJ1-1; 8 nucleotides line up with TRBD1. This CDR3 contains 15 residues. With V trimmed by 4 bases and J by 0 bases, 4 bases remained unmatched. CDR1 LNHDA and CDR2 SQIVND come from the germline V gene (reference sequence). The CDR3 loop is CASSTRQGMNTEAFF. CDR3 bases: TGTGCCAGTAGTACCAGACAGGGGATGAACACTGAAGCTTTCTTT. The variable domain in full, completed from reference TRBV19 and TRBJ1-1, reads DGGITQSPKYLFRKEGQNVTLSCEQNLNHDAMYWYRQDPGQGLRLIYYSQIVNDFQKGDIAEGYSVSREKKESFPLTVTSAQKNPTAFYLCASSTRQGMNTEAFFGQGTRLTVV.

This clone was seen only once. The chain has TRBV6-5 and TRBJ2-4; 7 positions match TRBD1. J was trimmed by 14 bases and V by 0 bases; bases with no gene match: 10. The CDR3 is 14 residues long. Germline V CDR1 and CDR2: MNHEY, SVGAGI. The CDR3 is CASSYSIDREKEYF. As DNA, the CDR3 is TGTGCCAGCAGTTACTCGATTGACAGGGAGAAGGAGTACTTC.

The sample holds a few counts of this clone. The chain is built from TRBV5-4 and TRBJ2-3, with TRBD2 matching over 8 bases. Trimming at V came to 1 base and at J to 1 base, leaving 2 bases not matched to a gene. CDR1 is SGHNT and CDR2 is YYREEE in the germline V gene (reference sequence). CDR3 length: 15 residues. The CDR3 region is CASSLFSGGTDTQYF. As DNA, the CDR3 is TGTGCCAGCAGCTTGTTTAGCGGGGGCACAGATACGCAGTATTTT.

The rearrangement links TRBV15 to TRBJ1-5, with 7 nucleotides matching TRBD1. V lost 5 bases, J lost 6 bases, and 13 bases stayed unmatched. The germline V gene has CDR1 LNHNV and CDR2 YYDKDF (reference sequence). This CDR3 is 16 amino acids long. The CDR3 sequence is CATSPGGGRVFQPQHF. In nucleotides, the CDR3 is TGTGCCACCAGCCCAGGGGGGGGCAGGGTGTTTCAGCCCCAGCATTTT.

CDR3 sequence reads: CATRTGEDRYEQYF. In DNA, the CDR3 is TGTGCCACCAGGACAGGGGAAGATCGCTACGAGCAGTACTTC. The chain couples TRBV10-3 to TRBJ2-7; TRBD1 agrees at 9 bases. Germline V lookup: CDR1 ENHRY, CDR2 SYGVKD. The CDR3 length is 14 residues. The V gene end was trimmed by 10 bases and the J gene end by 3 bases; junction bases not matched to a gene: 10.

The chain employs TRBV4-1 and TRBJ2-2; D is undetermined. The CDR3 contains 17 residues. Trimming cost V 1 base and J 1 base, with 13 bases left between them. The germline CDR1 and CDR2 sequences are MGHRA and YSYEKL. The CDR3: CASSQGAPKQNTGELFF. CDR3 coding DNA: TGCGCCAGCAGCCAAGGAGCCCCGAAACAGAACACCGGGGAGCTGTTTTTT.

The chain couples TRBV7-8 to TRBJ1-1, with D uncertain. With 1 base removed from V and 5 bases from J, the gap between germline ends came to 11 bases. Germline CDR1 SGHVS, CDR2 FQNEAQ. This CDR3 is 14 amino acids long. The CDR3 sequence: CASSLERIFTEAFF. CDR3 coding DNA: TGTGCCAGCAGCTTAGAGAGGATTTTTACTGAAGCTTTCTTT.

The V gene is TRBV5-1, the J gene TRBJ1-1, with D maybe TRBD1 (6 bases). CDR1 SGHRS and CDR2 YFSETQ come from the germline V gene. The CDR3 extends over 14 amino acids. Deletions cut 7 bases from V and 1 base from J, with 14 bases between. CDR3 DNA: TGCGCCAGCCTCCCGGGGGGCGCGAACACTGAAGCTTTCTTT. The encoded protein is CASLPGGANTEAFF.

V is TRBV29-1 and J is TRBJ2-1; 12 bases are a match to TRBD2. Germline V gene data show CDR1 as SQVTM and CDR2 as ANQGSEA. This CDR3 region has 15 residues. V lost 3 bases and J lost 9; bases outside the gene matches: 9. The CDR3 region is CSVDRASGGAGEQFF. The CDR3 nucleotides are TGCAGCGTTGATCGAGCTAGCGGGGGGGCCGGTGAGCAGTTCTTC.